The present TCR beta chain was sequenced within a study of tissue T cells after allogeneic stem cell transplantation. Whole-study results and caveats: Only a limited share of tissue TCRs appeared in blood or spleen. TCR repertoires tracked anatomic similarity, regardless of disease or transplant status. Motif-based clustering found tissue-specific repertoire signatures shared across patients, though few clones were shared.

This clone came up a few times. Its antigen is undetermined. Mouse names are used for the genes. The CDR3 end falls 1 residue outside the read, so it is completed with the germline J gene. Sequencing used immunoSEQ multiplex PCR; TCRdb keeps in-frame clones, though not all of them. The sample lists about 6,700 clones; about 45% were seen once. The germline gives CDR1 KGHTA, CDR2 FQNQQP. The CDR3 covers 15 residues. Stated time point: mouse harvest day 7 after allogeneic transplant. Tail vein injection delivered 10^7 T-cell-depleted bone marrow cells and 10^6 splenic CD5+ T cells. Mice had MHC-mismatched B6 into BALB/c GVHD, sampled day 7 or 14.

The sample consisted of gut tissue. This TCR came from a female BALB/c mouse given C57BL/6 T cells with graft-versus-host disease after an allogeneic hematopoietic cell transplant. The chain links TRBV23 to TRBJ1-4; the table names TRBD1, a call not compared with the DNA. The sequenced CDR3 bases are TGCTCCAGCAGTCAGGGACAGGGGACCAACGAAAGATTATTT. Its translation is CSSSQGQGTNERLF. The entire CDR3 reads CSSSQGQGTNERLFF. Combining the CDR3 with reference TRBV23 and TRBJ1-4 gives the whole variable domain DAAVTQKPRYLIKMKGQEAEMKCIPEKGHTAVFWYQQKQSKELKFLIYFQNQQPLDQIDMVKERFSAVCPSSSLCSLGIRTCEAEDSALYLCSSSQGQGTNERLFFGHGTKLSVL.